Below are 20 T cell receptor beta chains sequenced from a single sample in a study of blood T cell repertoires in COVID-19. Here immunoSEQ multiplex PCR was the method, and the copy in TCRdb shows in-frame clones only, minus some. The sample yields about 320,000 clones, under 95% seen once. Sequences were obtained from PBMCs or T cells enriched from blood (not recorded which). All receptors derive from a man between 60 and 70 years old who had recovered from COVID-19.

The gene calls are TRBV5-6 and TRBJ1-1, with D perhaps matching TRBD1 (5 bases). V lost 5 bases to trimming and J lost 1 base, with 9 bases between them. The CDR3 contains 13 residues. Germline CDR1 is SGHDT and CDR2 is YYEEEE. The CDR3 DNA reads as TGTGCCAGCAGACTAACAGGGAACACTGAAGCTTTCTTT. Its protein is CASRLTGNTEAFF.

This clone has a single count. V usage is TRBV7-8 and J usage is TRBJ2-1, with D possibly TRBD2 on 6 matching bases. The CDR3 loop spans 15 amino acids. Germline values: CDR1 SGHVS, CDR2 FQNEAQ. Trimming took 0 bases from V and 10 from J, leaving 16 bases between them. Written as DNA, the CDR3 is TGTGCCAGCAGCTTAGCGGCGGGGCCTGGGCGGGAGCAGTTCTTC. Translated, it gives CASSLAAGPGREQFF.

The chain couples TRBV12-3 or TRBV12-4 to TRBJ1-5, with D unresolved. The CDR3 contains 12 residues. V shed 8 bases and J shed 0 bases, with 5 bases lying between them. The CDR3 DNA is TGTGCCAGCGCCAGTAGCAATCAGCCCCAGCATTTT. Protein product: CASASSNQPQHF.

CDR3 in amino acids: CASRGDIGNTEAFF. For the CDR3, the DNA is TGTGCCAGCAGGGGCGATATAGGCAACACTGAAGCTTTCTTT. This chain uses TRBV7-9 with TRBJ1-1; D not resolved. The germline CDR1 and CDR2 sequences are SEHNR and FQNEAQ (reference sequence). V was pared by 6 bases and J by 2 bases, with 13 bases between. The length of the CDR3 is 14 residues.

The chain joins TRBV6-1 to TRBJ1-5; weak D call: TRBD1 (5 bases). Between the trimmed V and J ends, which lost 0 bases and 7 bases, there was a span of 13 bases. CDR3 length: 15 amino acids. The V gene's germline CDR1 is MNHNS and CDR2 SASEGT. CDR3 loop: CASSEAWTRGQPQHF. In DNA form, the CDR3 reads TGTGCCAGCAGTGAAGCCTGGACAAGAGGACAGCCCCAGCATTTT.

The chain employs TRBV9 and TRBJ1-2, with 8 nucleotides matching TRBD1. V trimming: 4 bases; J trimming: 2 bases; junction bases outside the gene matches: 4. CDR3 size: 14 residues. Per germline, CDR1 SGDLS and CDR2 YYNGEE. CDR3 protein: CASSLGTGNYGYTF. DNA of the CDR3: TGTGCCAGCAGCCTAGGGACAGGAAACTATGGCTACACCTTC.

The genes are TRBV28 and TRBJ1-6; D might be TRBD1 (5 bases). Trimming removed 7 bases from V and 7 bases from J, with 14 bases in between. The CDR3 contains 14 residues. Germline V gene sequence: CDR1 MDHEN, CDR2 SYDVKM. CDR3 sequence reads: CASKSSGPNSPLHF. The CDR3 DNA reads as TGTGCCAGCAAGTCCTCAGGGCCGAATTCACCCCTCCACTTT.

The chain has TRBV6-5 and TRBJ1-5; maybe TRBD1 (5 bases). Trimming shortened V by 9 bases and J by 1 base, and 13 bases separated the two germline ends. Germline CDR1 MNHEY, CDR2 SVGAGI. The CDR3 is 14 residues long. The CDR3 sequence: CASGRDRSNQPQHF. In DNA form, the CDR3 reads TGTGCCAGTGGCAGGGATCGGAGCAATCAGCCCCAGCATTTT.

This rearrangement joins TRBV7-8 to TRBJ2-2, with 10 positions matching TRBD2. This CDR3 is 15 amino acids long. Germline loops: CDR1 SGHVS, CDR2 FQNEAQ. Losses at the gene ends were 7 bases for V and 0 bases for J; bases not matched to a gene: 2. CDR3 DNA sequence: TGTGCCAGCACTGGACTAGCGGCGAACACCGGGGAGCTGTTTTTT. Translation: CASTGLAANTGELFF.

V is TRBV21-1 and J is TRBJ2-1; the table's D call of TRBD2 was not tested on the DNA. TRBV21-1 is described as a pseudogene. The CDR3 sequence is 16 residues long. The CDR3 loop is CASSKGVEGSYNEQFF. In nucleotides, the CDR3 is TGTGCCAGCAGCAAGGGGGTGGAGGGCTCCTACAATGAGCAGTTCTTC.

This clone was seen just once. The CDR3 here is CASSPTGTYEQYF. CDR3 DNA sequence: TGTGCCAGCAGCCCAACCGGGACCTACGAGCAGTACTTC. The genes are TRBV9 and TRBJ2-7, with D possibly being TRBD2 (5 bases). The CDR3 is 13 amino acids. V was shortened by 4 bases and J by 2 bases, with 10 bases between the two germline ends. Germline CDR1 and CDR2: SGDLS and YYNGEE.

This chain links TRBV11-2 with TRBJ1-1; TRBD1 might be the D (5 bases). The CDR3 is made up of 13 amino acids. Looked up from germline, CDR1 is SGHAT and CDR2 is FQNNGV. V lost 2 bases to trimming and J lost 7 bases, with 11 bases between them. The CDR3: CASSLRSGREAFF. CDR3 coding DNA: TGTGCCAGCAGCTTAAGGTCAGGGCGTGAAGCTTTCTTT.

V gene TRBV15 combines with J gene TRBJ2-5; a weak D match, TRBD2 (6 bases). The CDR3 sequence is 18 residues long. V lost 1 base and J lost 5, with 23 bases in between. Per germline, CDR1 LNHNV and CDR2 YYDKDF (reference sequence). The CDR3 DNA reads as TGTGCCACCAGCAGAGCCCTAGGTCTGGCGGGGCCGGGGGAGACCCAGTACTTC. It specifies CATSRALGLAGPGETQYF.

This chain uses TRBV7-9 with TRBJ2-3, with a tentative D call TRBD1 (6 bases). This CDR3 is 12 amino acids long. Germline CDR1 reads SEHNR; CDR2 reads FQNEAQ (reference sequence). Trimming removed 1 base from V and 9 bases from J, with 8 bases in between. CDR3 DNA: TGTGCCAGCAGCTTAGGACAGGTGACGCAGTATTTT. Amino acids: CASSLGQVTQYF. Variable domain in full (rest from reference TRBV7-9 and TRBJ2-3): DTGVSQNPRHKITKRGQNVTFRCDPISEHNRLYWYRQTLGQGPEFLTYFQNEAQLEKSRLLSDRFSAERPKGSFSTLEIQRTEQGDSAMYLCASSLGQVTQYFGPGTRLTVL.

V usage is TRBV2 and J usage is TRBJ1-5; no clear D. The CDR3 totals 13 residues. V was shortened by 8 bases and J by 3 bases, with 11 bases between the two germline ends. Germline CDR1 is SNHLY and CDR2 is FYNNEI. In DNA form, the CDR3 reads TGTGCCAGCTGCTGGGAGGACAATCAGCCCCAGCATTTT. Its translation: CASCWEDNQPQHF.

This chain links TRBV3-1 (or the pseudogene TRBV3-2) with TRBJ1-1; maybe TRBD1 (6 bases). Germline values: CDR1 LGHDT, CDR2 YNNKEL (reference sequence). This CDR3 is 13 amino acids long. V was cut by 9 bases and J by 4 bases, with 15 bases left in between. CDR3 DNA: TGTGCCAGTTCGACAGGTTCGGGCACTGAAGCTTTCTTT. It yields the protein CASSTGSGTEAFF.

The chain links TRBV19 to TRBJ1-5; weak D call: TRBD1 (6 bases). Trimming took off 2 bases at V and 6 bases at J, with 14 bases between the two ends. CDR3 size: 15 residues. CDR1 is LNHDA and CDR2 is SQIVND in the germline V gene (reference sequence). The DNA for the CDR3 is TGTGCCAGTAGTATAAAGGACAGTCCAGGTCAGCCCCAGCATTTT. This encodes CASSIKDSPGQPQHF.

The chain uses TRBV30 and TRBJ1-4, with a tentative D call TRBD1 (5 bases). Trimming took off 2 bases at V and 8 bases at J, with 18 bases between the two ends. Germline-derived CDR1 and CDR2 are GTSNPN and SVGIG (reference sequence). The CDR3 length is 15 residues. CDR3 sequence: CAWSKTGGPGEKLFF. The DNA for the CDR3 is TGTGCCTGGAGTAAAACGGGGGGTCCCGGGGAAAAACTGTTTTTT.

This chain uses TRBV13 with TRBJ2-1, with 8 bases identical to TRBD2. V lost 3 bases to trimming and J lost 5 bases; unmatched junction nucleotides: 15. The CDR3 has 18 residues. Germline CDR1 is PRHDT and CDR2 is FYEKMQ (reference sequence). CDR3 sequence (DNA): TGTGCCAGCAGCTTCATAGCGGGGTACAACGCGATAGACAATGAGCAGTTCTTC. Protein: CASSFIAGYNAIDNEQFF.

The chain couples TRBV13 to TRBJ1-1; 8 bases are a match to TRBD1. The germline gives CDR1 PRHDT, CDR2 FYEKMQ (reference sequence). There are 14 residues in the CDR3. V shed 5 bases, J shed 1 base, and the junction held 3 bases outside the gene matches. The CDR3 DNA is TGTGCCAGCAGCCTGGGACAGGAGAACACTGAAGCTTTCTTT. Translating it yields CASSLGQENTEAFF.